This TCR beta chain was captured by sequencing in a study of blood T cell repertoires in COVID-19. On the study more broadly: Acute-phase and convalescent COVID-19 samples originated in the United States, Italy and Spain.

Losses at the gene ends were 3 bases for V and 5 bases for J; bases not matched to a gene: 12. CDR1 and CDR2 (germline): SGDLS, YYNGEE. The CDR3 spans 16 residues. Participants had their cohort set by participant-reported clinical history. Exposed participants came across a COVID-19 case within 2 weeks before study entry. Profiling relied on immunoSEQ multiplex PCR, and the TCRdb table lists in-frame clones only, not all of them. The data hold around 250,000 clones, with around 83% observed a single time. The specimen was PBMCs or T cells enriched from blood (not recorded which). This rearrangement joins TRBV9 to TRBJ2-7; TRBD2 agrees at 9 bases. The TCR was taken from a man in his forties or fifties who had been exposed to COVID-19. CDR3 nucleotides: TGTGCCAGCAGCGACGGGGTGGTAGCGGGAGAGGACGAGCAGTACTTC. Protein product: CASSDGVVAGEDEQYF. Filled out from reference TRBV9 and TRBJ2-7, the complete variable domain reads DSGVTQTPKHLITATGQRVTLRCSPRSGDLSVYWYQQSLDQGLQFLIQYYNGEERAKGNILERFSAQQFPDLHSELNLSSLELGDSALYFCASSDGVVAGEDEQYFGPGTRLTVT.